This T cell receptor (beta chain) stems from a study of CD8+ T cells in alopecia areata. This clone was counted only a few times. Antigen specificity is unknown. Treatment here: oral pan-JAK inhibitor, 5-10 mg twice daily. This CDR3 is built from 11 residues. The V gene lost 4 bases and the J gene lost 7 bases, with 7 bases spanning the gap. Germline CDR1 reads SQVTM; CDR2 reads ANQGSEA. General observations from the study: In scalp and blood, many expanded lesional clones persisted during tofacitinib.

cDNA serving as the sequencing template came from extracted, reverse transcribed RNA. Repertoires were generated with immunoSEQ multiplex PCR, while TCRdb's copy carries only in-frame clones and drops some. The sample carries about 190,000 clones, around 64% recorded once. The gene calls are TRBV29-1 and TRBJ2-2; D not resolved. The material sequenced was CD4+ T cells sorted from blood, taken between weeks 47 and 50, from a patient treated with tofacitinib. The source of this sequence is a human donor with alopecia areata. This chain's CDR3 is CSVGFNGELFF. Written as DNA, the CDR3 is TGCAGCGTTGGGTTTAACGGGGAGCTGTTTTTT.